One sample yielded the 18 T cell receptor beta chains listed below, sequenced in a study of blood T cell repertoires in COVID-19. Sequenced by immunoSEQ multiplex PCR; TCRdb stores in-frame clones only, minus some. Among about 440,000 clones, 90% were seen once, and the ten largest hold 0.6%. Sample: PBMCs or T cells enriched from blood (not recorded which). The receptor source for this set is a man aged 18 to 35 who had recovered from COVID-19.

The chain is built from TRBV11-2 and TRBJ2-6; possible D gene TRBD1, 6 bases. This CDR3 has 17 amino acids. The V end was cut by 5 bases, the J end by 5 bases, with 19 bases between. Germline-derived CDR1 and CDR2 are SGHAT and FQNNGV. The CDR3 loop is CASSLGQGKARANVLTF. CDR3 nucleotide sequence: TGTGCCAGCAGCCTCGGGCAGGGGAAGGCCAGGGCCAACGTCCTGACTTTC.

CDR3 residues: CAWSVGGGYNEQFF. The CDR3 DNA follows: TGTGCCTGGAGTGTAGGGGGGGGTTACAATGAGCAGTTCTTC. J is TRBJ2-1 and V is TRBV30; D possibly corresponds to TRBD2 (7 bases). The CDR3 is made up of 14 amino acids. Germline values: CDR1 GTSNPN, CDR2 SVGIG (reference sequence). Trimming took 0 bases from V and 4 from J, leaving 10 bases between them.

V usage is TRBV14 and J usage is TRBJ2-7; D gene ambiguous. Trimming left V 2 bases short and J 5 bases short, with 7 bases between. This CDR3 comprises 12 residues. CDR1 is SGHDN and CDR2 is FVKESK in the germline V gene. DNA for the CDR3: TGTGCCAGCAGCCAACGAGGCCACGAGCAGTACTTC. Translating it yields CASSQRGHEQYF.

The J gene is TRBJ2-5, the V gene TRBV28; 10 bases are shared with TRBD2. Trimming removed 2 bases from V and 2 bases from J; junction bases left unmatched: 5. Looked up from germline, CDR1 is MDHEN and CDR2 is SYDVKM. The CDR3 contains 16 residues. CDR3 in DNA: TGTGCCAGCAGTTTACAAACTAGCGGGATTCAAGAGACCCAGTACTTC. Protein: CASSLQTSGIQETQYF.

The chain employs TRBV27 and TRBJ1-5, with D unclear. The CDR3 length is 12 residues. Trimming cost V 4 bases and J 11 bases, with 12 bases left between them. Germline lookup yields CDR1 MNHEY and CDR2 SMNVEV (reference sequence). The CDR3 loop reads CASSSTGYAQHF. The CDR3 DNA reads as TGTGCCAGCAGTTCCACGGGATACGCCCAGCATTTT.

In this sample, this clone turned up once. The J gene is TRBJ1-2, the V gene TRBV10-2; a possible D gene is TRBD1 (6 bases). From germline, CDR1 is WSHSY and CDR2 SAAADI. Trimming stripped 2 bases from V and 2 bases from J, with 18 bases between. CDR3 length: 17 amino acids. In DNA form, the CDR3 reads TGCGCCAGCAGTGAGCTGGGCAGGACAGAGGGCAACTATGGCTACACCTTC. Its translation is CASSELGRTEGNYGYTF.

This chain connects TRBV6-6 to TRBJ2-7; D perhaps matches TRBD1 (6 bases). Between the trimmed V and J ends, which lost 5 bases and 5 bases, there was a span of 22 bases. Germline V gene data show CDR1 as MNHNY and CDR2 as SVGAGI (reference sequence). The CDR3 contains 16 residues. The CDR3 DNA sequence: TGTGCCAGCAGTGCCCAGATTGGGGGCGTTCAGAACGAGCAGTACTTC. Protein: CASSAQIGGVQNEQYF.

This rearrangement joins TRBV11-3 to TRBJ2-2; D gene unclear. Germline V gene data show CDR1 as SGHNT and CDR2 as YENEEA. Trimming pared 7 bases from V and 5 bases from J, leaving 11 bases between. The CDR3 totals 13 residues. CDR3 DNA: TGTGCCAGCACCCTGTACGGGACCGGGGAGCTGTTTTTT. Its translation is CASTLYGTGELFF.

In nucleotides, the CDR3 is TGTGGCCCGAACCCCTCCACTGAGGACACCGGGGAGCTGTTTTTT. It encodes CGPNPSTEDTGELFF. The chain links TRBV5-4 to TRBJ2-2, with D hard to call. The CDR3 is 15 amino acids. Germline V CDR1 and CDR2: SGHNT, YYREEE (reference sequence).

CDR3 residues: CASSPKTGNEQYF. The CDR3 DNA reads as TGTGCCAGCAGCCCCAAAACAGGGAACGAGCAGTACTTC. The chain is built from TRBV9 and TRBJ2-7; possibly TRBD1 for D (6 bases). There are 13 residues in the CDR3. The germline CDR1 and CDR2 sequences are SGDLS and YYNGEE. Trimming pared 4 bases from V and 5 bases from J, leaving 13 bases between.

With regard to this clone: It may be a read error: a sequence one base away is much more abundant. The V and J genes are TRBV11-3 and TRBJ1-6; D uncertain. CDR3 size: 15 residues. Between the trimmed V and J ends, which lost 1 base and 0 bases, there was a span of 4 bases. Germline values: CDR1 SGHNT, CDR2 YENEEA. CDR3 coding DNA: TGTGCCAGCAGCTTAGGGAGCTCCTATAATTCACCCCTCCACTTT. Translating it yields CASSLGSSYNSPLHF.

V gene TRBV19 combines with J gene TRBJ2-3; unclear D gene. This CDR3 spans 13 amino acids. The germline V gene encodes CDR1 LNHDA and CDR2 SQIVND (reference sequence). Deletions cut 4 bases from V and 2 bases from J, with 7 bases between. The CDR3 here is CASSTQHTDTQYF. As DNA, the CDR3 is TGTGCCAGTAGTACCCAACACACAGATACGCAGTATTTT. The full variable domain, rest sourced from reference TRBV19 and TRBJ2-3, is DGGITQSPKYLFRKEGQNVTLSCEQNLNHDAMYWYRQDPGQGLRLIYYSQIVNDFQKGDIAEGYSVSREKKESFPLTVTSAQKNPTAFYLCASSTQHTDTQYFGPGTRLTVL.

The chain recombines TRBV27 with TRBJ1-3; 8 nucleotides agree with TRBD1. The CDR3 totals 15 residues. Looked up from germline, CDR1 is MNHEY and CDR2 is SMNVEV (reference sequence). The junction had 7 bases not matched to a gene; V was cut back by 5 bases and J by 4 bases. The CDR3 is CASSEQGARGNTIYF. The CDR3 nucleotides are TGTGCCAGCAGTGAGCAGGGGGCGCGAGGAAACACCATATATTTT.

This CDR3 is CASSLGRGQGNQPQHF. For the CDR3, the DNA is TGTGCCAGCAGTTTAGGGCGAGGGCAGGGGAATCAGCCCCAGCATTTT. The chain has TRBV28 and TRBJ1-5, with a tentative D call TRBD1 (6 bases). V shed 2 bases and J shed 4 bases, with 15 bases lying between them. The CDR3 covers 16 residues. Per germline, CDR1 MDHEN and CDR2 SYDVKM.

This rearrangement joins TRBV6-1 to TRBJ2-5, with TRBD1 matching 7 bases. The CDR3 length is 15 residues. The V gene's germline CDR1 is MNHNS and CDR2 SASEGT. J lost 5 bases, V lost 3 bases, and 9 bases had no gene match. This CDR3 reads CASSDAGTDGETQYF. In DNA form, the CDR3 reads TGTGCCAGCAGTGATGCAGGGACAGACGGGGAGACCCAGTACTTC.

The genes are TRBV19 and TRBJ1-4; D possibly corresponds to TRBD1 (6 bases). The CDR3 spans 12 residues. Germline V gives CDR1 LNHDA, CDR2 SQIVND (reference sequence). Trimming took 4 bases from V and 11 from J, leaving 11 bases between them. The CDR3 here is CASSTQGRKLFF. In DNA form, the CDR3 reads TGTGCCAGTAGTACACAGGGTCGGAAACTGTTTTTT.

This chain connects TRBV10-3 to TRBJ2-7; 10 nucleotides align to TRBD2. Germline trimming cut 4 bases from V and 2 bases from J; bases unmatched to any gene: 2. This CDR3 contains 14 residues. The germline gives CDR1 ENHRY, CDR2 SYGVKD. The CDR3 sequence is CAISATSGAYEQYF. As DNA, the CDR3 is TGTGCCATCAGTGCTACTAGCGGGGCCTACGAGCAGTACTTC.

This rearrangement joins TRBV19 to TRBJ2-1; TRBD1 matches at 9 bases. Germline trimming cut 0 bases from V and 12 bases from J; bases unmatched to any gene: 9. The CDR3 runs 15 residues. The V gene's germline CDR1 is LNHDA and CDR2 SQIVND (reference sequence). The CDR3 DNA follows: TGTGCCAGTAGTATAGATCTAACAGGGGGCGCTGGGCAGTTCTTC. Amino acids: CASSIDLTGGAGQFF.